This TCR beta chain emerged from a study of T cell repertoires in cytomegalovirus infection. V was trimmed by 6 bases and J by 11 bases, leaving 16 bases between them. Germline-derived CDR1 and CDR2 are SGHTA and FQGNSA. This CDR3 has 12 residues. This clonotype was counted ten times or more. TCRdb reanalysed the reads using MiXCR and keeps one entry per CDR3 protein. Of about 140,000 distinct CDR3 sequences detected, roughly 6% appear once; the ten largest clones hold approximately 18%. Sample: PBMCs. This clonotype was obtained from a human donor in good health (CMV status not recorded). Some clones in this sample may be carry-over from other donors' samples. The chain joins TRBV7-2 to TRBJ1-1; perhaps TRBD1 as D (5 bases). The CDR3 sequence: CASRDPGTGAFF. The CDR3 DNA is TGTGCCAGCAGGGATCCCGGGACGGGGGCTTTCTTT.